The clone carrying this TCR beta chain was recorded at least ten times. Per germline, CDR1 MDHEN and CDR2 SYDVKM. CDR3 length: 15 amino acids. J lost 7 bases, V lost 6 bases, and 9 bases had no gene match. This sample was included in a study of T cells in Graves' hyperthyroidism and ophthalmopathy. RNA transcripts gave rise to amplified TCR beta CDR3 regions. The HTBI set primed first-round TCR CDR3 RT-PCR. TCRdb recomputed calls from the multiplex PCR reads with MiXCR, one row per CDR3 protein. The profile shows roughly 49,000 distinct CDR3 sequences, roughly 56% of them singletons. The sequenced sample was peripheral blood or thyroid tissue (not recorded which). The sequence was collected from a man between 18 and 35 years old with Graves' hyperthyroidism. The chain uses TRBV28 and TRBJ2-7, with TRBD2 matching 13 bases. The CDR3 region has the DNA TGTGCCAGCAGCCCGGGACTAGCGGGAAGTAGGGAGCAGTACTTC. Amino acid sequence: CASSPGLAGSREQYF.